This T cell receptor (beta chain) was identified in a study of T cell responses to AZD1222 COVID-19 vaccine. Study-wide background: Second-dose intervals of approximately 4 or approximately 12 weeks were pooled. Study findings and constraints: At baseline, just six AZD1222 recipients tested seropositive. Dominant at 160-218 and 743-854, vaccine-associated CD4 TCRs also spanned spike.

This table comes from immunoSEQ multiplex PCR, and its TCRdb copy is limited to in-frame clones, with some not included. This sample has under 150,000 clones, with 93% found just once. Losses at the gene ends were 3 bases for V and 2 bases for J; bases not matched to a gene: 8. The CDR3 contains 15 residues. The germline V gene encodes CDR1 SGHRS and CDR2 YFSETQ. About this clone: The antigen remains unidentified.

This material consisted of peripheral blood, taken on day 0 of AZD1222 vaccination. This sequence joins TRBV5-1 and TRBJ2-7, with 7 bases that match TRBD1. The clonotype originates from an adult in good health. The CDR3 coding sequence is TGCGCCAGCAGCTCCGGGACAGCTAAACCCTACGAGCAGTACTTC. Its translation is CASSSGTAKPYEQYF.